Sequencing of this T cell receptor beta chain was carried out in a study of OX40 agonist ivuxolimab in advanced cancers. Sequencing was performed with immunoSEQ multiplex PCR; in TCRdb, only in-frame clones are kept and a portion is missing. The sample includes 70,000 or so clones, more than 85% of them seen just once. The germline V gene has CDR1 SGHDT and CDR2 YYEEEE. The CDR3 has 15 amino acids. V was trimmed by 3 bases and J by 5 bases, leaving 17 bases between them. This TCR was sampled from an adult with an advanced solid tumor such as melanoma, head and neck, liver or kidney cancer. The starting material was CD4+ or CD8+ T cells sorted from blood, obtained in a trial of the OX40 agonist ivuxolimab. The V and J genes are TRBV5-6 and TRBJ1-2; D may be TRBD1 (5 bases). Here the CDR3 reads CASSSDTWQAYGYTF. The CDR3 nucleotides read TGTGCCAGCAGCTCGGACACCTGGCAAGCGTATGGCTACACCTTC.